This TCR beta chain stems from a study of blood T cell repertoires in COVID-19. The CDR3 is 15 residues long. The junction had 2 bases not matched to a gene; V was cut back by 3 bases and J by 3 bases. The germline V gene encodes CDR1 SGHTA and CDR2 FQGNSA. Sequenced by immunoSEQ multiplex PCR; TCRdb stores in-frame clones only, minus some. Counted here are 250,000 to 350,000 clones, around 87% occurring once; the ten biggest clones make up about 2.5%. Input material: peripheral blood. The chain couples TRBV7-2 to TRBJ2-2; 9 bases fit TRBD2. This TCR derives from a man aged 18-30 years with active or convalescent COVID-19. CDR3 protein: CASSLIAGDTGELFF. CDR3 coding DNA: TGTGCCAGCAGCTTGATAGCGGGGGACACCGGGGAGCTGTTTTTT.